This is a list of T cell receptor beta chains from one sample in a study of CD8+CD57+ T cells in acquired aplastic anemia. TCRdb used MiXCR to reprocess the reads, holding one entry per CDR3 protein. The profile shows over 150,000 distinct CDR3 sequences, less than 65% of them singletons. The sequencing sample was made of sorted CD4+, CD8+, or CD8+CD57+ T cells (not recorded which) from PBMCs. The receptors shown here come from a human donor in good health, serving as a control. Each CDR3 is given with its conserved first and last residue. Fields, in order: V gene, clone size, D gene, J gene, CDR3 protein, CDR3 DNA. D genes are given only for firm matches. Clone size is given for some rows only: seen once, a few or many times, or a class if the clone is expanded.

TRBV20-1,many,NA,TRBJ2-1,CSGSRDHDYNEQFF,TGCAGTGGATCCAGGGACCACGACTACAATGAGCAGTTCTTC
TRBV18,NA,TRBD1,TRBJ1-3,CASSTGESGNTIYF,TGTGCCAGCTCGACAGGGGAATCTGGAAACACCATATATTTT
TRBV7-2,NA,NA,TRBJ1-5,CASSLYGNQPQHF,TGTGCCAGCAGCTTATACGGCAATCAGCCCCAGCATTTT
TRBV29-1,many,TRBD1,TRBJ2-1,CSVGGTGGLNEQFF,TGCAGCGTTGGAGGGACAGGGGGCCTCAATGAGCAGTTCTTC
TRBV20-1,many,TRBD2,TRBJ2-7,CSASHRRGGLYEQYF,TGCAGTGCCTCACATAGGCGGGGGGGGCTCTACGAGCAGTACTTC
TRBV9,NA,NA,TRBJ1-2,CASSSRDEGYTF,TGTGCCAGCAGCTCCCGGGACGAAGGCTACACCTTC
TRBV2,NA,TRBD1,TRBJ1-2,CASRSGQGFSYTF,TGTGCCAGCAGGTCGGGACAGGGGTTTAGCTACACCTTC
TRBV3-1,few,NA,TRBJ1-5,CAKEGFRMWPQHF,TGTGCCAAGGAGGGTTTTCGGATGTGGCCCCAGCATTTT
TRBV2,NA,NA,TRBJ2-7,CASAVLDVGAEQYF,TGTGCCAGTGCGGTTTTGGACGTAGGAGCTGAGCAGTACTTC
TRBV7-3,NA,NA,TRBJ2-3,CASSLSGPTDTQYF,TGTGCCAGCAGCTTATCGGGGCCCACAGATACGCAGTATTTT
TRBV7-9,NA,NA,TRBJ1-6,CASSPSWGDYNSPLHF,TGTGCCAGCAGCCCTAGTTGGGGAGACTATAATTCACCCCTCCACTTT
TRBV7-9,NA,NA,TRBJ1-2,CASSLTERGYTF,TGTGCCAGCAGCTTAACCGAAAGGGGCTACACCTTC
TRBV20-1,many,NA,TRBJ1-3,CSARQAGNTIYF,TGCAGTGCTAGACAGGCTGGAAACACCATATATTTT
TRBV10-3,NA,TRBD1,TRBJ2-7,CAIDPGTGVSYEQYF,TGTGCCATCGACCCCGGGACAGGGGTCTCCTACGAGCAGTACTTC
TRBV19,NA,TRBD2,TRBJ2-1,CASSTSGGGSNEQFF,TGTGCCAGTAGTACGTCCGGGGGGGGGAGCAATGAGCAGTTCTTC
TRBV9,many,NA,TRBJ1-3,CASSVDVRGEMGNTIYF,TGTGCCAGCAGCGTAGACGTAAGGGGAGAGATGGGAAACACCATATATTTT
TRBV27,once,TRBD2,TRBJ2-3,CASSLRPYFRGGVKTDTQYF,TGTGCCAGCAGTTTAAGACCGTACTTTCGTGGGGGGGTTAAGACAGATACGCAGTATTTT
TRBV2,few,TRBD1,TRBJ2-7,CASSPNTGTGRYEQYF,TGTGCCAGCTCACCGAATACCGGGACAGGGAGGTACGAGCAGTACTTC
TRBV6-1,NA,NA,TRBJ1-1,CASTRSGASTEAFF,TGTGCCAGTACTAGGAGCGGGGCGAGCACTGAAGCTTTCTTT
TRBV12-3/TRBV12-4,NA,NA,TRBJ1-5,CASSSAHRTNQPQHF,TGTGCCAGCAGTTCAGCTCACAGGACAAATCAGCCCCAGCATTTT
TRBV7-6,NA,TRBD2,TRBJ2-7,CASSTGGGLNEQYF,TGTGCCAGCAGCACTGGCGGGGGGCTCAACGAGCAGTACTTC
TRBV7-2,NA,TRBD1,TRBJ1-4,CASSQDTGQGEKLFF,TGCGCCAGCAGCCAAGATACGGGACAGGGAGAAAAACTGTTTTTT
TRBV19,NA,TRBD1,TRBJ1-1,CASSTWDREKAFF,TGTGCCAGTAGTACTTGGGACAGGGAGAAAGCTTTCTTT
TRBV7-3,many,NA,TRBJ1-1,CASSFGSGIGTEAFF,TGTGCCAGCAGCTTCGGTTCAGGGATTGGGACTGAAGCTTTCTTT
TRBV4-3,NA,NA,TRBJ1-2,CASSQEAGGYTF,TGCGCCAGCAGCCAAGAGGCGGGAGGCTACACCTTC
TRBV6-6,many,NA,TRBJ1-1,CASSGKNTEAFF,TGTGCCAGCAGTGGGAAGAACACTGAAGCTTTCTTT
TRBV20-1,NA,NA,TRBJ2-3,CSAREGTDTQYF,TGCAGTGCTAGAGAAGGGACAGATACGCAGTATTTT
TRBV7-3,many,NA,TRBJ2-1,CASSPRSGVAYNEQFF,TGTGCCAGCAGCCCTAGAAGTGGGGTGGCCTACAATGAGCAGTTCTTC
TRBV2,NA,NA,TRBJ1-2,CANQDQRTDDGYTF,TGTGCCAACCAAGACCAAAGGACAGATGATGGCTACACCTTC
TRBV7-7,many,NA,TRBJ2-1,CASSPHIEGDEQFF,TGTGCTAGCAGCCCCCATATTGAAGGGGATGAGCAGTTCTTC
TRBV7-8,NA,TRBD1,TRBJ2-5,CASSRSTGMVGETQYF,TGTGCCAGCAGCCGCTCGACAGGGATGGTGGGGGAGACCCAGTACTTC
TRBV27,many,NA,TRBJ2-7,CASKPTGKSYEQYF,TGTGCCAGCAAACCTACAGGGAAGTCCTACGAGCAGTACTTC
TRBV7-9,once,NA,TRBJ1-2,CASSLNGDTYGHTF,TGTGCCAGCAGCTTAAACGGGGACACCTATGGCCACACCTTC
TRBV12-3/TRBV12-4,many,TRBD1,TRBJ1-2,CASRGQGNYGYTF,TGTGCCAGCAGGGGACAGGGGAACTATGGCTACACCTTC
TRBV20-1,NA,NA,TRBJ1-1,CSAKDSGQNTEAFF,TGCAGTGCTAAGGACTCCGGACAGAACACTGAAGCTTTCTTT
TRBV2,NA,TRBD2,TRBJ2-7,CASSEARGLAGVYEQYF,TGTGCCAGCAGTGAAGCCCGAGGACTAGCGGGCGTCTACGAGCAGTACTTC
TRBV24-1,NA,TRBD1,TRBJ2-3,CATSDLPAGTGDTQYF,TGTGCCACCAGTGATTTGCCCGCAGGGACAGGAGATACGCAGTATTTT
TRBV19,NA,NA,TRBJ2-6,CASRLQWASVGYEQYFSGANVLTF,TGTGCCAGTAGACTCCAGTGGGCCTCGGTAGGCTACGAGCAGTACTTCTCTGGGGCCAACGTCCTGACTTTC
TRBV10-3,NA,NA,TRBJ1-2,CAISGVGGGYTF,TGTGCCATCAGCGGGGTGGGGGGTGGCTACACCTTC
TRBV11-2,many,NA,TRBJ2-2,CASSLRVQKHNTGELFF,TGTGCCAGCAGCTTAAGGGTACAGAAACACAACACCGGGGAGCTGTTTTTT
TRBV15,NA,TRBD1,TRBJ2-7,CATSSGRDSNYEQYF,TGTGCCACCAGCAGCGGCCGGGACAGCAACTACGAGCAGTACTTC
TRBV5-1,few,NA,TRBJ1-2,CASRGTLGARGYTF,TGCGCCAGCAGGGGGACTTTAGGGGCGAGGGGCTACACCTTC
TRBV20-1,NA,TRBD1,TRBJ1-1,CSARDREGNTEAFF,TGCAGTGCTCGGGACAGGGAAGGGAACACTGAAGCTTTCTTT
TRBV20-1,NA,TRBD1,TRBJ2-5,CSAGTGGRETQYF,TGCAGTGCCGGGACAGGGGGCCGCGAGACCCAGTACTTC
TRBV9,NA,TRBD2,TRBJ2-7,CASSVEGGRAGRDEQCF,TGTGCCAGCAGCGTAGAGGGAGGGAGGGCAGGTCGGGACGAGCAGTGCTTC
TRBV7-2,many,TRBD1,TRBJ2-7,CASSLALDRGHEQYF,TGTGCCAGCAGCTTAGCGCTGGACAGGGGCCACGAGCAGTACTTC
TRBV19,many,TRBD2,TRBJ2-1,CASSMGLASFNEQFF,TGTGCCAGTAGTATGGGACTAGCCTCGTTCAATGAGCAGTTCTTC
TRBV12-3/TRBV12-4,many,NA,TRBJ2-5,CASSLSGHGNQETQYF,TGTGCCAGCAGTTTGAGTGGCCACGGGAACCAAGAGACCCAGTACTTC
TRBV7-6,once,NA,TRBJ2-2,CASSPLGAGELFF,TGTGCCAGCAGCCCATTGGGGGCCGGGGAGCTGTTTTTT
TRBV7-2,NA,TRBD1,TRBJ1-6,CASSFGQGSSLLHF,TGTGCCAGCAGCTTCGGACAGGGCAGTTCACTCCTCCACTTT
TRBV7-2,once,NA,TRBJ2-3,CASSLAPGGGTDTQYF,TGTGCCAGCAGCTTAGCGCCTGGCGGGGGCACAGATACGCAGTATTTT
TRBV19,NA,NA,TRBJ1-6,CASSNKIVRGNSPLHF,TGTGCCAGTAGTAACAAGATAGTCCGCGGTAATTCACCCCTCCACTTT
TRBV29-1,NA,NA,TRBJ2-2,CSVWDTGELFF,TGCAGCGTCTGGGACACCGGGGAGCTGTTTTTT
TRBV11-2,NA,NA,TRBJ1-6,CASSLVGGENSPLHF,TGTGCCAGCAGCTTAGTTGGGGGGGAGAATTCACCCCTCCACTTT
TRBV10-3,NA,TRBD1,TRBJ1-6,CASSAGKQGTYNSPLHF,TGTGCCAGCAGTGCTGGGAAACAGGGGACCTATAATTCACCCCTCCACTTT